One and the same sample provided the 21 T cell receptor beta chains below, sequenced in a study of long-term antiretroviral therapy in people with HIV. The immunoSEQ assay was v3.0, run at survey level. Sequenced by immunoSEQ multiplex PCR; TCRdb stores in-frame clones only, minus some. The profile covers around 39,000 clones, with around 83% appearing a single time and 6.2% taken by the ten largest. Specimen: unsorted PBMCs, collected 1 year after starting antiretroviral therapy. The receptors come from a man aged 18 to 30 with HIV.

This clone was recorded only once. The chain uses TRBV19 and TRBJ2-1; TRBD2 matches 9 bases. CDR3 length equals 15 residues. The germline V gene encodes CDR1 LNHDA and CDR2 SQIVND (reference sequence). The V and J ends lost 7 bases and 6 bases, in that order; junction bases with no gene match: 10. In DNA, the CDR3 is TGTGCCAGTATGGATGATAGCGGGAGCCTCAATGAGCAGTTCTTC. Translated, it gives CASMDDSGSLNEQFF. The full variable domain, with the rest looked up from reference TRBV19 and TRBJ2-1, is DGGITQSPKYLFRKEGQNVTLSCEQNLNHDAMYWYRQDPGQGLRLIYYSQIVNDFQKGDIAEGYSVSREKKESFPLTVTSAQKNPTAFYLCASMDDSGSLNEQFFGPGTRLTVL.

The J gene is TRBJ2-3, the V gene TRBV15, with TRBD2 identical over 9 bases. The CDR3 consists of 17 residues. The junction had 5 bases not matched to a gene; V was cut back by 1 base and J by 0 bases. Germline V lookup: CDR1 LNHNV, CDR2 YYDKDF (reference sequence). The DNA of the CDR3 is TGTGCCACCAGCAGAGGGAGCGGGGGGCGTAGCACAGATACGCAGTATTTT. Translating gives CATSRGSGGRSTDTQYF.

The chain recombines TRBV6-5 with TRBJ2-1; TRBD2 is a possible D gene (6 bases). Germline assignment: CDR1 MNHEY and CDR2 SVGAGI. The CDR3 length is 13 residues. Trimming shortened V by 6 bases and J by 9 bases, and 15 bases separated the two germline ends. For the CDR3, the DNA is TGTGCCAGCAGCAGGGACTCCCGTCGTGAGCAGTTCTTC. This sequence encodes CASSRDSRREQFF.

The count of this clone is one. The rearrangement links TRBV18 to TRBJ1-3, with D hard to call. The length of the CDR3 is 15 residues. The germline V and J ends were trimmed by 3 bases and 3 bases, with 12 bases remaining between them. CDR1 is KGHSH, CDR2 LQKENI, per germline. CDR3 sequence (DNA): TGTGCCAGCTCACCTAGGGAGTTGCGTGGAAACACCATATATTTT. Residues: CASSPRELRGNTIYF.

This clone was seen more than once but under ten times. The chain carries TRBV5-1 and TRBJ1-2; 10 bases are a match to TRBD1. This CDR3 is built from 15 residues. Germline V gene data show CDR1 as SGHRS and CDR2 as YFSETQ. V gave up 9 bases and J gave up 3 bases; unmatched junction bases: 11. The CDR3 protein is CATMTGGALDYGYTF. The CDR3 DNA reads TGCGCCACTATGACAGGGGGCGCTTTGGACTATGGCTACACCTTC.

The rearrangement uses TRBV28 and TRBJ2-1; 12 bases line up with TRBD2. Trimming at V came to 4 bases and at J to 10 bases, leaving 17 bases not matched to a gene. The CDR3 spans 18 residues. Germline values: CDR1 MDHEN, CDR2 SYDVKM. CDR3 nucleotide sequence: TGTGCCAGCAGTTCGGCCTCCGGGGCTAGCGGGGGGGCCGAGGAGCAGTTCTTC. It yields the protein CASSSASGASGGAEEQFF.

The CDR3, as DNA: TGTGCCAGCTCCCGCGGACTAGCGGGAGGCCAAGTAGATACGCAGTATTTT. This encodes CASSRGLAGGQVDTQYF. The chain has TRBV18 and TRBJ2-3; 14 nucleotides agree with TRBD2. V gave up 6 bases and J gave up 5 bases; unmatched junction bases: 10. This CDR3 has 17 amino acids. The germline V gene encodes CDR1 KGHSH and CDR2 LQKENI.

The CDR3 nucleotides are TGTGCCAGCAGCTTAGTTCAGGTAAAGAACACTGAAGCTTTCTTT. The encoded protein is CASSLVQVKNTEAFF. This chain links TRBV7-6 with TRBJ1-1; no clear D gene. The CDR3 spans 15 residues. With 1 base removed from V and 1 base from J, the gap between germline ends came to 10 bases. The germline V gene encodes CDR1 SGHVS and CDR2 FNYEAQ.

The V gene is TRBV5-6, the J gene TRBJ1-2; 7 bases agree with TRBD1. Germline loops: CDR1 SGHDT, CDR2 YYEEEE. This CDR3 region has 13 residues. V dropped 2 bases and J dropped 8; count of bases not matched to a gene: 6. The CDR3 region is CASSFQGGHGYTF. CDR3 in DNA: TGTGCCAGCAGCTTCCAGGGGGGGCACGGCTACACCTTC.

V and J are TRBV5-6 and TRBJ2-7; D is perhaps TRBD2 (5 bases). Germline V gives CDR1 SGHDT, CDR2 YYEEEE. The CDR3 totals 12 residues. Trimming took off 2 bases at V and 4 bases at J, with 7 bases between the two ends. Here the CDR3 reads CASSFGGYEQYF. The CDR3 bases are TGTGCCAGCAGCTTCGGCGGGTACGAGCAGTACTTC.

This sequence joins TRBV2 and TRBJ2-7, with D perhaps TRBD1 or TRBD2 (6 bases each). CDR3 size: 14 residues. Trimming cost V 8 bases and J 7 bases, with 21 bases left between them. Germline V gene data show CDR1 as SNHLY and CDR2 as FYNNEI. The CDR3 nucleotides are TGTGCCAGCTTCTCGGGACTGGGGGGCGGAGAGCAGTACTTC. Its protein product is CASFSGLGGGEQYF.

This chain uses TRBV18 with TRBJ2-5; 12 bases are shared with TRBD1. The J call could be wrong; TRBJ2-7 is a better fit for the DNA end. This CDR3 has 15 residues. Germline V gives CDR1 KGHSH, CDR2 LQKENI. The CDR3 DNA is TGTGCCAGCTCAACGGGACAGGGGGCCGTCTACGAGCAGTACTTC. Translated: CASSTGQGAVYEQYF.

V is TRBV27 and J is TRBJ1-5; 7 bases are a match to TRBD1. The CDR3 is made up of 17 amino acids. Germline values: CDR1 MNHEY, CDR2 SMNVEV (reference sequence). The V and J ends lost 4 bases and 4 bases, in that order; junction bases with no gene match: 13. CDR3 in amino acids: CASSSKLLDRTNQPQHF. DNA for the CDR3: TGTGCCAGCAGTTCTAAACTCCTGGACAGGACTAATCAGCCCCAGCATTTT.

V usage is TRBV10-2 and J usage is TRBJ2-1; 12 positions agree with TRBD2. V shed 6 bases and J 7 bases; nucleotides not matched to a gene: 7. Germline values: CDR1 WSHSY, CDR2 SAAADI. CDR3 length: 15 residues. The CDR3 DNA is TGCGCCAGCAGCCTAGCGGGGGGGCATAGTAATGAGCAGTTCTTC. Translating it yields CASSLAGGHSNEQFF.

CDR3 DNA: TGCAGCGTGGGAGGAGTCCCGATAAGCTATGGCTACACCTTC. It specifies CSVGGVPISYGYTF. The V call is TRBV29-1, the J call TRBJ1-2; D unresolved. The ends were cut back, 6 bases at V and 4 bases at J, with 18 bases in the middle. The CDR3 has 14 amino acids. Germline CDR1 is SQVTM and CDR2 is ANQGSEA.

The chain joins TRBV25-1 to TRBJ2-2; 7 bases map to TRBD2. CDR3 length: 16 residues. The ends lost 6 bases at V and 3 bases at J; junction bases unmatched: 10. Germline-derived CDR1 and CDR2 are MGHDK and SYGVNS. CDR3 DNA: TGTGCCAGCAGCATGCCAAGCGGGAAATACACCGGGGAGCTGTTTTTT. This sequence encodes CASSMPSGKYTGELFF.

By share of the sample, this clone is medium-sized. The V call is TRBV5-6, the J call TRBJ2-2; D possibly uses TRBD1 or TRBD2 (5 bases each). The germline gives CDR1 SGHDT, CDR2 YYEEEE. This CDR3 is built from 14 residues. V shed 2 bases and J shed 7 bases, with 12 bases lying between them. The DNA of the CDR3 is TGTGCCAGCAGCTTAGGGGAGTTCGGCGGGGAGCTGTTTTTT. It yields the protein CASSLGEFGGELFF.

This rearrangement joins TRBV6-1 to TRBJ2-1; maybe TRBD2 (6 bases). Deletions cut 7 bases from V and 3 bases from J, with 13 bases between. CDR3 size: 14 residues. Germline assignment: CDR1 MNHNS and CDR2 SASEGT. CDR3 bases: TGTGCCAGCACGGCGGGGAGCTTCTACAATGAGCAGTTCTTC. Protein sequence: CASTAGSFYNEQFF.

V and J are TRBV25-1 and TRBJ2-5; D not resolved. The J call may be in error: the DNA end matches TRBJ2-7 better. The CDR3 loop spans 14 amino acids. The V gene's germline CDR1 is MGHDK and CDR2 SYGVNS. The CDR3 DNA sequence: TGTGCCAGCAGTAGCTGGGCCAGCTCCTACGAGCAGTACTTC. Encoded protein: CASSSWASSYEQYF.

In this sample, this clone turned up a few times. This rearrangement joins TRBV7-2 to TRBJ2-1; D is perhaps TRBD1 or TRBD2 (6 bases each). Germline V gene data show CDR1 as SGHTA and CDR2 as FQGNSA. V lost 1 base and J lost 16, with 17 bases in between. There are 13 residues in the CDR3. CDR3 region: CASSLGPGAPRFF. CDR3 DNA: TGTGCCAGCAGCTTAGGTCCGGGGGCACCTCGCTTCTTC.

CDR3: CASSATGGRGGYTF. CDR3 in DNA: TGTGCCAGCAGCGCCACAGGGGGCCGGGGTGGCTACACCTTC. The V and J genes are TRBV9 and TRBJ1-2; 9 bases match TRBD1. Looked up from germline, CDR1 is SGDLS and CDR2 is YYNGEE. CDR3 length: 14 amino acids. V gave up 3 bases and J gave up 7 bases; unmatched junction bases: 7.